This T cell receptor (beta chain) was profiled in a study of T cells in Graves' hyperthyroidism and ophthalmopathy. Study-wide findings and caveats: Most clonotypes that expanded in the thyroid above 0.001 also showed up in blood.

Germline CDR1 and CDR2: MDHEN and SYDVKM. V lost 5 bases and J 0 bases, leaving 10 bases between the germline ends. CDR3 length: 15 residues. This clonotype was detected many times. Its matching antigen is unknown. Participants, patients aged 18 to 65, had newly diagnosed hyperthyroidism with a duration under 2 months. Exclusions: uncontrolled infection, other autoimmune disease, pregnancy, lactation. What was amplified from RNA transcripts were TCR beta CDR3 regions. During a first-round RT-PCR of the TCR CDR3, the HTBI primer set was used. MiXCR, run by TCRdb on the multiplex PCR reads, gives a single entry per CDR3 protein. The sample holds about 360,000 distinct CDR3 sequences, approximately 20% seen once.

The sequence was collected from a young woman with Graves' hyperthyroidism. The chain has TRBV28 and TRBJ2-2, with a possible D match to TRBD1 (5 bases). The sequencing input was blood. The CDR3 DNA reads as TGTGCCAGCAGTCCGACAGTTTCGAACACCGGGGAGCTGTTTTTT. The encoded protein is CASSPTVSNTGELFF.